The rows below give T cell receptor beta chains drawn from one sample of a study of shared clonotypes between healthy human individuals. The method was immunoSEQ multiplex PCR; TCRdb's version includes in-frame clones alone and lacks a portion of them. The sample yields hundreds of thousands of clones, about 96% seen once. Sequencing was carried out using naive CD8+ T cells sorted from blood. The receptor source for this set is a woman aged 25-40 years in good health. Each CDR3 is given with its conserved first and last residue. A D gene is named only where the DNA matches it firmly. The listing skips clone size in some rows; elsewhere it reads once, few, many or a size class.

>TRBV28|TRBD1|-|TRBJ2-5
TGTGCCAGCAGTTTTTTGGGACAGGGGGTAGAGACCCAGTACTTC
CASSFLGQGVETQYF
>TRBV7-6|-|-|TRBJ2-7
TGTGCCAGCAGCTCCGATCCCCCAGGGTACGAGCAGTACTTC
CASSSDPPGYEQYF
>TRBV27|-|-|TRBJ2-4
TGTGCCAGCAGTCACCGGGACGGAAGGGACATTCAGTACTTC
CASSHRDGRDIQYF
>TRBV21-1|-|-|TRBJ2-7
TGTGCCAGCAGCAAAGACCACTCCTACGAGCAGTACTTC
CASSKDHSYEQYF
>TRBV4-1|-|-|TRBJ2-1
TGCGCCAGCAGCCAGCTAGCATCACTAAATGAGCAGTTCTTC
CASSQLASLNEQFF
>TRBV15|TRBD1|-|TRBJ2-7
TGTGCCACCAGCAGTGGACAGGGGGTCCACGAGCAGTACTTC
CATSSGQGVHEQYF
>TRBV30|TRBD1|few|TRBJ2-7
TGTGCCTGGAGCCGGGACAGCTACGAGCAGTACTTC
CAWSRDSYEQYF
>TRBV11-2|TRBD1|-|TRBJ1-1
TGTGCCAGCAGGTCGACAGGGGCCGCTGAAGCTTTCTTT
CASRSTGAAEAFF
>TRBV15|TRBD2|-|TRBJ2-3
TGTGCCACCAGCAGAGAGGATAGCGGGACACTATACACCACAGATACGCAGTATTTT
CATSREDSGTLYTTDTQYF
>TRBV27|-|once|TRBJ2-1
TGTGCCAGCAGTTCCCTCCTATCGGGCGCTTACAATGAGCAGTTCTTC
CASSSLLSGAYNEQFF
>TRBV9|-|-|TRBJ1-3
TGTGCCAGCAGCCCCGGGGGGGGGACTGGAAACACCATATATTTT
CASSPGGGTGNTIYF
>TRBV6-5|-|once|TRBJ1-1
TGTGCCAGCAGTTGGCTGGGAGATGGGACTGAAGCTTTCTTT
CASSWLGDGTEAFF
>TRBV27|-|-|TRBJ2-7
TGTGCCAGCAGTTTATCTAGTCCCTCATACGAGCAGTACTTC
CASSLSSPSYEQYF
>TRBV5-1|TRBD1|-|TRBJ2-5
TGCGCCAGCAGCCTCGGGACAGCGAAGCAAAGGAGAGAGACCCAGTACTTC
CASSLGTAKQRRETQYF
>TRBV5-1|-|-|TRBJ2-7
TGCGCCAGCAGCTTGGCCGGGCCTTCCTACGAGCAGTACTTC
CASSLAGPSYEQYF
>TRBV25-1|-|-|TRBJ2-2
TGTGCCAGCGCCAACACCGGGGAGCTGTTTTTT
CASANTGELFF
>TRBV28|-|-|TRBJ2-7
TGTGCCAGCAGCCCCCGGGCCCTGGGGGACGAGCAGTACTTC
CASSPRALGDEQYF
>TRBV7-9|TRBD1|-|TRBJ1-2
TGTGCCAGCAATGTCAGGACAGGGAATTCCTATGGCTACACCTTC
CASNVRTGNSYGYTF
>TRBV29-1|TRBD1|-|TRBJ1-2
TGCAGCGTTCAGGGGGGAGGGGCCGCGGATTTGGACTATGGCTACACCTTC
CSVQGGGAADLDYGYTF
>TRBV30|TRBD2|-|TRBJ2-3
TGTGCCTGGAGTGAATTTACTAGCGGGAGACGATTAAGCACAGATACGCAGTATTTT
CAWSEFTSGRRLSTDTQYF
>TRBV6-5|-|-|TRBJ2-7
TGTGCCAGCAGTTACGGGGACTCCGAGCAGTACTTC
CASSYGDSEQYF
>TRBV28|TRBD2|-|TRBJ2-7
TGTGCCAGCAGTGAAAGACTAGCGGCGAACTACGAGCAGTACTTC
CASSERLAANYEQYF
>TRBV6-5|-|-|TRBJ1-2
TGTGCCAGCAGCGAGACAGAGACCCACTATGGCTACACCTTC
CASSETETHYGYTF
>TRBV27|-|-|TRBJ2-7
TGTGCCAGCAGTTTAATCGAGGTGGGCGAGCAGTACTTC
CASSLIEVGEQYF
>TRBV29-1|TRBD1|-|TRBJ1-2
TGCAGCGTTGAAGATGGGCAGGGGGTAATTGGCTACACCTTC
CSVEDGQGVIGYTF
>TRBV27|-|once|TRBJ1-4
TGTGCCAGCAGTTTGTCCTCTAATGAAAAACTGTTTTTT
CASSLSSNEKLFF
>TRBV27|-|-|TRBJ2-3
TGTGCCAGCAGTTTACCAGGACATCTTACAGGGAGCTCTAGCACAGATACGCAGTATTTT
CASSLPGHLTGSSSTDTQYF
>TRBV5-1|-|-|TRBJ2-1
TGCGCCAGCAGCTTAGACAATGAGCAGTTCTTC
CASSLDNEQFF
>TRBV15|TRBD1|few|TRBJ1-2
TGTGCCACCAGCGGGACCCGACAGGGTGATGGCTACACCTTC
CATSGTRQGDGYTF
>TRBV28|-|once|TRBJ2-7
TGTGCCAGCAATAACCGGGGGTGGGAGTCAGCCTACGAGCAGTACTTC
CASNNRGWESAYEQYF
>TRBV9|TRBD1|once|TRBJ1-6
TGTGCCAGCAGCTCAGGGGGAGGTGGGTCACCCCTCCACTTT
CASSSGGGGSPLHF
>TRBV5-1|-|-|TRBJ2-1
TGCGCCAGCAGCTTGGCACAAGGCGATAACAATGAGCAGTTCTTC
CASSLAQGDNNEQFF
>TRBV16|TRBD1|-|TRBJ1-5
TGTGCCAGCAGCCCGACAGGGTCCAATCAGCCCCAGCATTTT
CASSPTGSNQPQHF
>TRBV13|TRBD1|-|TRBJ2-5
TGTGCCAGCACTCCCTGGGGGGGGACAGGGACCCAAGAGACCCAGTACTTC
CASTPWGGTGTQETQYF
>TRBV27|-|-|TRBJ2-1
TGTGCCAGCAGCTCTGTTGGGACCCACAATGAGCAGTTCTTC
CASSSVGTHNEQFF
>TRBV27|-|-|TRBJ1-1
TGTGCCAGCAGTTTGGCCGGGGGTTCTGAAGCTTTCTTT
CASSLAGGSEAFF
>TRBV7-9|-|-|TRBJ2-2
TGTGCCAGCAGAACGGCAGGGCTGTTTTTT
CASRTAGLFF
>TRBV28|-|-|TRBJ2-1
TGTGCCAGCAGTTTAACCCTCCTCCATGAGCAGTTCTTC
CASSLTLLHEQFF
>TRBV6-5|TRBD2|-|TRBJ2-1
TGTGCCAGCAGTTACTCCCCGACTAGCGGTAACTATGAGCAGTTCTTC
CASSYSPTSGNYEQFF
>TRBV27|-|-|TRBJ1-1
TGTGCCAGCAGTTTCAGGGGAGGGTACACTGAAGCTTTCTTT
CASSFRGGYTEAFF
>TRBV29-1|TRBD1|-|TRBJ1-2
TGCAGCGGTTTGACAGGGTTCGGCTACACCTTC
CSGLTGFGYTF
>TRBV27|-|-|TRBJ2-7
TGTGCCAGCAGTCCGGCCGGGAACTCCTACGAGCAGTACTTC
CASSPAGNSYEQYF
>TRBV27|-|-|TRBJ2-7
TGTGCCAGCACAAAGTCAGGCCGCTCCTACGAGCAGTACTTC
CASTKSGRSYEQYF
>TRBV28|-|-|TRBJ1-4
TGTGCCAGCAGTGCCCTGGACCCGATTGAAAAACTGTTTTTT
CASSALDPIEKLFF
>TRBV5-4|-|-|TRBJ1-2
TGTGCCAGCAGCTTTAGGCAAGGGGGTAACTATGGCTACACCTTC
CASSFRQGGNYGYTF
>TRBV19|-|-|TRBJ2-7
TGTGCCAGTAGTATAGACAGTTCCTACGAGCAGTACTTC
CASSIDSSYEQYF
>TRBV11-2|TRBD1|-|TRBJ2-1
TGTGCCAGCAGCTCAACAGGGGGCCCGGTCGGGGAGCAGTTCTTC
CASSSTGGPVGEQFF
>TRBV4-1|-|-|TRBJ1-6
TGCGCCAGCAGCCAAGGGGCGGCGGAACCCCTCCACTTT
CASSQGAAEPLHF
>TRBV5-4|-|-|TRBJ1-1
TGTGCCAGCAGCTGGACGGGAGAGAACACTGAAGCTTTCTTT
CASSWTGENTEAFF
>TRBV13|-|once|TRBJ2-2
TGTGCCAGCAGCCCCGGAGCGAACACCGGGGAGCTGTTTTTT
CASSPGANTGELFF
>TRBV27|-|-|TRBJ1-2
TGTGCCAGCAGTTTGGGACGGGGCCTTTATGGCTACACCTTC
CASSLGRGLYGYTF
>TRBV2|-|-|TRBJ2-7
TGTGCCAGCAGTGAAGCGCGTTTGGAATACGAGCAGTACTTC
CASSEARLEYEQYF
>TRBV6-5|-|once|TRBJ2-1
TGTGCCAGCAGCCACAGGAACAATGAGCAGTTCTTC
CASSHRNNEQFF
>TRBV5-8|TRBD2|once|TRBJ2-1
TGTGCCAGCAGCCTGGGACTAGCGGGTGACAATGAGCAGTTCTTC
CASSLGLAGDNEQFF